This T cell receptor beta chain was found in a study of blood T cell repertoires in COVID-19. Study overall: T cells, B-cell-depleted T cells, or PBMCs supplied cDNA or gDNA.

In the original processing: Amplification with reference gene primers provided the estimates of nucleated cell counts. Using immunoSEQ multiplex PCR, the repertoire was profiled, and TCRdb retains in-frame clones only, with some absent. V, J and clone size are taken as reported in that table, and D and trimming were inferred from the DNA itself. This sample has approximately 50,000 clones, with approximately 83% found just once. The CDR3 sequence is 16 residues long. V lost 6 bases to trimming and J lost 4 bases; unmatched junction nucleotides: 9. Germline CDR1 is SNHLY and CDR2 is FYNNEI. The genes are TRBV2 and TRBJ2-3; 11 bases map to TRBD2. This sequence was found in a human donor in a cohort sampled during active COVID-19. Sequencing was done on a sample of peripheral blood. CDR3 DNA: TGTGCCAGCAGGGCTATAGCGGGAGGGCCGGCAGATACGCAGTATTTT. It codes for CASRAIAGGPADTQYF.